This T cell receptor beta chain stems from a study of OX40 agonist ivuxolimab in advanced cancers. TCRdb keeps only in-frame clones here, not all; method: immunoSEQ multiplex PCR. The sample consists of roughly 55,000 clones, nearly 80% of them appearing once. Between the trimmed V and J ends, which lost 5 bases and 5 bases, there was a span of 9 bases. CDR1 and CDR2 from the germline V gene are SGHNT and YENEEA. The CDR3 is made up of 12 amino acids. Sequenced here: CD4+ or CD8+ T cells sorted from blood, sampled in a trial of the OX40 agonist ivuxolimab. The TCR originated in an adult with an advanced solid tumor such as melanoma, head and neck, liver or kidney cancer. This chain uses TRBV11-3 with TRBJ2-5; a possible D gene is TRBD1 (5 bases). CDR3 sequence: CASSRSGETQYF. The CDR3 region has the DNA TGTGCCAGCAGCCGATCAGGGGAGACCCAGTACTTC.